The next 13 T cell receptor beta chains were all read from a single sample in a study of cytomegalovirus exposure and HLA in healthy donors. Sequenced by immunoSEQ multiplex PCR; TCRdb stores in-frame clones only, minus some. Of about 88,000 clones in the sample, almost 85% were seen once. The specimen was PBMCs. Receptors originate from a young woman in good health and CMV-seropositive.

V is TRBV19 and J is TRBJ1-4; no reliable D call. V was cut by 0 bases and J by 8 bases, with 16 bases left in between. The CDR3 has 16 amino acids. Per germline, CDR1 LNHDA and CDR2 SQIVND (reference sequence). DNA of the CDR3: TGTGCCAGTAGTATAGATCGGAGCGGTTTAAACGAAAAACTGTTTTTT. It is translated as CASSIDRSGLNEKLFF.

The chain combines TRBV2 with TRBJ2-7; 9 positions agree with TRBD2. CDR1 is SNHLY, CDR2 FYNNEI, per germline. With 2 bases clipped from V and 2 bases from J, the junction kept 4 bases outside the gene matches. The CDR3 has 15 residues. CDR3 residues: CASSETASGAYEQYF. DNA of the CDR3: TGTGCCAGCAGTGAAACGGCTAGCGGGGCCTACGAGCAGTACTTC.

The V call is TRBV28, the J call TRBJ1-2; tentatively, D is TRBD1 (5 bases). Trimming left V 2 bases short and J 8 bases short, with 9 bases between. The CDR3 is 12 residues long. Germline-derived CDR1 and CDR2 are MDHEN and SYDVKM. In DNA form, the CDR3 reads TGTGCCAGCAGTTTAATGCAGGGCGGCTACACCTTC. This codes for CASSLMQGGYTF.

The chain employs TRBV25-1 and TRBJ1-2; perhaps TRBD1 as D (5 bases). This CDR3 comprises 13 residues. Trimming removed 4 bases from V and 4 bases from J, with 10 bases in between. Germline CDR1 is MGHDK and CDR2 is SYGVNS. CDR3 amino acids: CASSVSTVYGYTF. The CDR3 DNA reads TGTGCCAGCAGTGTCTCGACAGTCTATGGCTACACCTTC.

V gene TRBV5-5 combines with J gene TRBJ2-7; 7 bases are shared with TRBD1. Trimming cost V 0 bases and J 3 bases; bases outside gene matches: 0. CDR3 length equals 13 residues. Per the germline V gene, CDR1 is SGHKS and CDR2 is YYEKEE (reference sequence). As DNA, the CDR3 is TGTGCCAGCAGCTTGGACAGGGGCTACGAGCAGTACTTC. Translating it yields CASSLDRGYEQYF. Variable domain in full (rest from reference TRBV5-5 and TRBJ2-7): DAGVTQSPTHLIKTRGQQVTLRCSPISGHKSVSWYQQVLGQGPQFIFQYYEKEERGRGNFPDRFSARQFPNYSSELNVNALLLGDSALYLCASSLDRGYEQYFGPGTRLTVT.

The rearrangement links TRBV5-1 to TRBJ2-2; possibly TRBD2 for D (6 bases). The CDR3 has 16 amino acids. Deletions cut 0 bases from V and 5 bases from J, with 14 bases between. Germline-derived CDR1 and CDR2 are SGHRS and YFSETQ. The CDR3 is CASSLVRGSRTGELFF. The CDR3, as DNA: TGCGCCAGCAGCTTGGTTCGGGGGAGTCGTACCGGGGAGCTGTTTTTT.

The chain carries TRBV10-1 and TRBJ2-7; 9 nucleotides agree with TRBD1. This CDR3 is built from 13 residues. Per germline, CDR1 WNHNN and CDR2 SYGVQD (reference sequence). Germline trimming cut 6 bases from V and 6 bases from J; bases unmatched to any gene: 6. CDR3 nucleotides: TGCGCCAGCAGCCACAGGGGGCTTGGCGAGCAGTACTTC. As protein: CASSHRGLGEQYF.

The chain couples TRBV27 to TRBJ2-7; tentatively, D is TRBD2 (7 bases). This CDR3 is built from 15 residues. Trimming cost V 5 bases and J 5 bases, with 19 bases left between them. Germline CDR1 MNHEY, CDR2 SMNVEV (reference sequence). The chain's CDR3 is CASSQGRGGNHEQYF. CDR3 in DNA: TGTGCCAGCAGTCAAGGGAGGGGGGGTAACCACGAGCAGTACTTC.

This clone has just one count. The chain couples TRBV11-2 to TRBJ2-7; 7 bases line up with TRBD1. The germline V gene encodes CDR1 SGHAT and CDR2 FQNNGV. This CDR3 comprises 15 residues. V was pared by 5 bases and J by 0 bases, with 7 bases of the junction left unmatched. The DNA of the CDR3 is TGTGCCAGCAGCCAACACAGGGGAGCCTCCTACGAGCAGTACTTC. Translated, it gives CASSQHRGASYEQYF.

The chain's CDR3 is CASSLSGHQETQYF. The CDR3 bases are TGTGCCAGCAGCTTGAGCGGGCATCAAGAGACCCAGTACTTC. J is TRBJ2-5 and V is TRBV5-4; weak D call: TRBD2 (6 bases). CDR1 is SGHNT and CDR2 is YYREEE in the germline V gene (reference sequence). CDR3 length: 14 amino acids. V gave up 1 base and J gave up 2 bases, with 9 bases separating them.

The rearrangement joins TRBV19 to TRBJ2-2; no firm D call. This CDR3 spans 15 amino acids. Per germline, CDR1 LNHDA and CDR2 SQIVND (reference sequence). V gave up 7 bases and J gave up 5 bases, with 17 bases separating them. CDR3 amino acids: CASTKSNTGTGELFF. CDR3 nucleotide sequence: TGTGCCAGTACCAAGAGCAACACCGGGACCGGGGAGCTGTTTTTT.

V usage is TRBV9 and J usage is TRBJ2-1, with 9 positions matching TRBD1. Germline CDR1 reads SGDLS; CDR2 reads YYNGEE. With 3 bases clipped from V and 3 bases from J, the junction kept 7 bases outside the gene matches. The CDR3 spans 16 residues. CDR3 amino acids: CASSEGQGHGYNEQFF. The CDR3 coding sequence is TGTGCCAGCAGCGAGGGACAGGGCCATGGCTACAATGAGCAGTTCTTC. Looking up the rest from reference TRBV9 and TRBJ2-1 gives the full variable domain: DSGVTQTPKHLITATGQRVTLRCSPRSGDLSVYWYQQSLDQGLQFLIQYYNGEERAKGNILERFSAQQFPDLHSELNLSSLELGDSALYFCASSEGQGHGYNEQFFGPGTRLTVL.

This chain connects TRBV6-5 to TRBJ1-3, with D perhaps TRBD1 (5 bases). This CDR3 has 15 residues. V lost 0 bases and J lost 4, with 10 bases in between. Germline V gives CDR1 MNHEY, CDR2 SVGAGI. Written as DNA, the CDR3 is TGTGCCAGCAGTTACTCTTCAGGGTGGGGAAACACCATATATTTT. This codes for CASSYSSGWGNTIYF.